This T cell receptor beta chain was documented in a study of T cell changes during pregnancy in multiple sclerosis. Using immunoSEQ multiplex PCR, the repertoire was profiled, and TCRdb retains in-frame clones only, with some absent. The sample has roughly 33,000 clones; about 89% are singletons. With 4 bases clipped from V and 13 bases from J, the junction kept 9 bases outside the gene matches. CDR3 length: 12 amino acids. Germline V gene sequence: CDR1 SGHTS, CDR2 YDEGEE. This receptor was identified in a female donor in good health, enrolled as a control in a pregnancy study. Specimen: CD4+ T cells from peripheral blood mononuclear cells, collected in the third trimester of pregnancy. This chain uses TRBV5-8 with TRBJ1-1, with 8 bases fitting TRBD1. The CDR3 DNA reads as TGTGCCAGCAGCCTCGGACAGGGAAAAGTTTTCTTT. Protein: CASSLGQGKVFF.